The 32 T cell receptor beta chains below were found in one sample sequenced in a study of spatial heterogeneity in lung cancer. TCRdb re-analysed the 5' RACE reads in MiXCR, keeping a single row per CDR3 protein. The profile shows about 47,000 distinct CDR3 sequences, under 8% of them singletons. Stated time point: blood at routine non-recurrence follow-up after resection. Extraction of whole RNA from tumor, nontumor lung or frozen PBMC preceded unsorted sequencing. The sample in question was PBMCs, obtained at follow-up. The receptors come from a female donor with early-stage non-small cell lung cancer.

This clonotype has at least ten counts. The CDR3 nucleotides read TGTGCCAGCAGTTTATTAGGGACAGGGGTAACCGGGGAGCTGTTTTTT. As protein: CASSLLGTGVTGELFF. This chain uses TRBV27 with TRBJ2-2; 10 positions agree with TRBD1. V trimming: 1 base; J trimming: 5 bases; junction bases outside the gene matches: 4. CDR1 MNHEY and CDR2 SMNVEV come from the germline V gene (reference sequence). This CDR3 contains 16 residues.

The J gene is TRBJ2-5, the V gene TRBV5-1; D is unclear. Trimming shortened V by 0 bases and J by 0 bases, and 9 bases separated the two germline ends. The germline V gene encodes CDR1 SGHRS and CDR2 YFSETQ. CDR3 size: 15 residues. The DNA for the CDR3 is TGCGCCAGCAGCTTGGCAGATGGGAACCAAGAGACCCAGTACTTC. Amino acids: CASSLADGNQETQYF.

Ten or more counts support this clonotype. The chain couples TRBV7-2 to TRBJ2-1, with TRBD2 matching over 10 bases. This CDR3 has 15 residues. In germline, CDR1 is SGHTA, CDR2 FQGNSA. J gave up 2 bases and V 3 bases, and 1 base lay outside the gene matches. DNA for the CDR3: TGTGCCAGCAGCTTTAGCGGGGGGACCTACAATGAGCAGTTCTTC. Residues: CASSFSGGTYNEQFF.

The rearrangement uses TRBV6-5 and TRBJ1-2; D perhaps matches TRBD1 (6 bases). Germline values: CDR1 MNHEY, CDR2 SVGAGI. V lost 5 bases to trimming and J lost 4 bases, with 20 bases between them. This CDR3 is built from 16 residues. Written as DNA, the CDR3 is TGTGCCAGCAGTCTCCAAGGGGGGCAATCATTCTATGGCTACACCTTC. This translates into CASSLQGGQSFYGYTF.

This chain joins TRBV28 and TRBJ1-1; 7 positions match TRBD1. The CDR3 contains 13 residues. V lost 6 bases to trimming and J lost 4 bases; unmatched junction nucleotides: 5. The germline V gene encodes CDR1 MDHEN and CDR2 SYDVKM. The CDR3 DNA reads as TGTGCCAGCAGAGCAACAGGGGTCACTGAAGCTTTCTTT. Translation: CASRATGVTEAFF.

This clonotype was recorded at least ten times. The chain links TRBV20-1 to TRBJ1-2; 8 nucleotides align to TRBD1. This CDR3 has 16 amino acids. The germline CDR1 and CDR2 sequences are DFQATT and SNEGSKA (reference sequence). Trimming cost V 8 bases and J 7 bases; bases outside gene matches: 21. CDR3 nucleotide sequence: TGCAGTCCCCACAGGGCAGGGGGCATCAGGAGAGGTGGCTACACCTTC. This sequence encodes CSPHRAGGIRRGGYTF.

Many counts were recorded for this clonotype. V gene TRBV20-1 combines with J gene TRBJ1-6, with 7 nucleotides matching TRBD1. This CDR3 is 14 amino acids long. Germline V CDR1 and CDR2: DFQATT, SNEGSKA (reference sequence). Unmatched junction bases numbered 1, after V lost 4 bases and J lost 1 base. The CDR3 sequence: CSATGGSYNSPLHF. The DNA for the CDR3 is TGCAGTGCTACAGGGGGATCCTATAATTCACCCCTCCACTTT.

CDR3 coding DNA: TGCGCCAGCAGGTTTCCCCTACAGGGCCCGAGCCCAGATACGCAGTATTTT. It is translated as CASRFPLQGPSPDTQYF. This sequence joins TRBV5-1 and TRBJ2-3; possible D gene TRBD1, 6 bases. CDR1 is SGHRS and CDR2 is YFSETQ in the germline V gene. The CDR3 runs to 17 residues. Trimming left V 5 bases short and J 4 bases short, with 23 bases between.

This clonotype was recorded many times. The V gene is TRBV7-2, the J gene TRBJ2-1; possibly TRBD1 for D (6 bases). Per germline, CDR1 SGHTA and CDR2 FQGNSA. The CDR3 is made up of 16 amino acids. V lost 5 bases, J lost 6 bases, and 20 bases lay in between. The CDR3 reads CASSPRQGRGGNEQFF. The CDR3 DNA follows: TGTGCCAGCAGCCCGCGGCAGGGGCGAGGAGGCAATGAGCAGTTCTTC.

The chain uses TRBV6-5 and TRBJ2-1, with 7 bases matching TRBD2. This CDR3 is built from 16 residues. CDR1 MNHEY and CDR2 SVGAGI come from the germline V gene. V lost 2 bases to trimming and J lost 1 base; unmatched junction nucleotides: 5. Here the CDR3 DNA reads TGTGCCAGCAGTTACGTCTACGGGGGGTCCTACAATGAGCAGTTCTTC. Translating gives CASSYVYGGSYNEQFF.

The table lists this clonotype with a few counts. The chain joins TRBV4-3 to TRBJ2-3, with D uncertain. The V end was cut by 1 base, the J end by 2 bases, with 13 bases between. Germline lookup yields CDR1 LGHNA and CDR2 YSLEER. The CDR3 consists of 16 residues. This CDR3 is CASSQARSGFTDTQYF. CDR3 DNA: TGCGCCAGCAGCCAAGCCCGGTCCGGTTTCACAGATACGCAGTATTTT.

This chain connects TRBV4-3 to TRBJ2-3; no reliable D call. The CDR3 consists of 14 residues. The germline gives CDR1 LGHNA, CDR2 YSLEER. V was pared by 1 base and J by 3 bases, with 8 bases between. The CDR3 bases are TGCGCCAGCAGCCAAGGGGCTTTTACAGATACGCAGTATTTT. Protein sequence: CASSQGAFTDTQYF.

This clonotype was seen many times. The rearrangement links TRBV11-1 to TRBJ2-5, with 9 nucleotides matching TRBD2. This CDR3 has 17 amino acids. Germline V gives CDR1 SGHAT, CDR2 FQDESV (reference sequence). Trimming at V came to 1 base and at J to 5 bases, leaving 11 bases not matched to a gene. DNA of the CDR3: TGTGCCAGCAGCTTAGAACCGAGGGGACTAGCAGAGGAGACCCAGTACTTC. This translates into CASSLEPRGLAEETQYF.

Concerning this clonotype itself: A single base separates this from a much larger clone, so it may be a read error. This chain uses TRBV5-4 with TRBJ1-2; TRBD1 aligns across 8 bases. The CDR3 extends over 13 amino acids. Losses at the gene ends were 4 bases for V and 3 bases for J; bases not matched to a gene: 2. Germline V gives CDR1 SGHNT, CDR2 YYREEE (reference sequence). Here the CDR3 DNA reads TGTGCCAGCAGCGAGGACAGGGACTATGGCTACACCTTC. This sequence encodes CASSEDRDYGYTF. The complete variable domain, with remaining parts taken from reference TRBV5-4 and TRBJ1-2, reads ETGVTQSPTHLIKTRGQQVTLRCSSQSGHNTVSWYQQALGQGPQFIFQYYREEENGRGNFPPRFSGLQFPNYSSELNVNALELDDSALYLCASSEDRDYGYTFGSGTRLTVV.

As regards this clonotype: Since a much larger clone is just one base distant, this may be a read error. The gene calls are TRBV5-1 and TRBJ1-2, with TRBD1 matching over 9 bases. The CDR3 is 13 residues long. The germline V gene encodes CDR1 SGHRS and CDR2 YFSETQ. The CDR3 DNA sequence: TGCGTCAGCAAAGGACAGGGGAATAATGGCTACACCTTC. Its translation: CVSKGQGNNGYTF.

The chain employs TRBV10-2 and TRBJ1-6, with D perhaps matching TRBD1 (5 bases). CDR3 length: 14 amino acids. V was cut by 6 bases and J by 7 bases, with 13 bases left in between. The germline gives CDR1 WSHSY, CDR2 SAAADI. The CDR3 region is CASSLGRVNSPLHF. In DNA, the CDR3 is TGCGCCAGCAGCCTGGGCAGGGTGAATTCACCCCTCCACTTT.

The gene calls are TRBV28 and TRBJ1-2, with no clear D. Trimming took off 5 bases at V and 4 bases at J, with 5 bases between the two ends. Germline assignment: CDR1 MDHEN and CDR2 SYDVKM. This CDR3 comprises 11 residues. The CDR3 loop reads CASSHSYGYTF. CDR3 nucleotides: TGTGCCAGCAGTCACAGCTATGGCTACACCTTC.

For the CDR3, the DNA is TGCGCCAGCAGCCAAGGCCCCCGACAGGGGTCCCTAGCCAAAAACATTCAGTACTTC. Protein product: CASSQGPRQGSLAKNIQYF. The chain links TRBV4-1 to TRBJ2-4; 8 nucleotides line up with TRBD1. V trimming: 1 base; J trimming: 0 bases; junction bases outside the gene matches: 11. Germline V CDR1 and CDR2: MGHRA, YSYEKL. This CDR3 contains 19 residues.

This clonotype was counted at least ten times. The chain joins TRBV11-2 to TRBJ2-2, with TRBD2 as a possible D gene (6 bases). This CDR3 has 13 amino acids. V was shortened by 5 bases and J by 11 bases, with 15 bases between the two germline ends. The V gene's germline CDR1 is SGHAT and CDR2 FQNNGV. The chain's CDR3 is CASSHLLAGELFF. Written as DNA, the CDR3 is TGTGCCAGCAGCCACCTACTAGCAGGCGAGCTGTTTTTT.

This chain connects TRBV24-1 to TRBJ1-2; 8 bases match TRBD1. With V trimmed by 5 bases and J by 8 bases, 9 bases remained unmatched. The germline V gene encodes CDR1 KGHDR and CDR2 SFDVKD. CDR3 size: 14 residues. The DNA for the CDR3 is TGTGCCACCAGTGCCTCGGACAGGGCTTACGGCTACACCTTC. Translating it yields CATSASDRAYGYTF.

The genes are TRBV10-3 and TRBJ2-7; D is perhaps TRBD2 (6 bases). The V end lost 5 bases, the J end lost 2 bases, and 13 bases lay between the germline ends. The germline gives CDR1 ENHRY, CDR2 SYGVKD. There are 14 residues in the CDR3. The CDR3 loop is CAISSTGGTYEQYF. DNA of the CDR3: TGTGCCATCAGTTCTACAGGAGGGACCTACGAGCAGTACTTC.

The chain is built from TRBV7-3 and TRBJ2-7, with 7 bases identical to TRBD2. This CDR3 region has 12 residues. The junction had 8 bases not matched to a gene; V was cut back by 11 bases and J by 4 bases. The V gene's germline CDR1 is SGHTA and CDR2 FQGTGA. The CDR3 sequence is CAGRESVYEQYF. In DNA form, the CDR3 reads TGTGCCGGGAGGGAGTCCGTGTACGAGCAGTACTTC. Full variable domain (remainder filled in from reference TRBV7-3 and TRBJ2-7): GAGVSQTPSNKVTEKGKYVELRCDPISGHTALYWYRQSLGQGPEFLIYFQGTGAADDSGLPNDRFFAVRPEGSVSTLKIQRTERGDSAVYLCAGRESVYEQYFGPGTRLTVT.

This clonotype was found a few times. V gene TRBV10-3 combines with J gene TRBJ2-1; TRBD1 matches 8 bases. J was trimmed by 6 bases and V by 6 bases; bases with no gene match: 10. This CDR3 has 15 residues. Looked up from germline, CDR1 is ENHRY and CDR2 is SYGVKD. The CDR3 protein is CAIREDRELFNEQFF. CDR3 in DNA: TGTGCCATCAGAGAGGACAGGGAGCTTTTCAATGAGCAGTTCTTC.

The table lists this clonotype with a few counts. The chain recombines TRBV20-1 with TRBJ1-2; unclear D gene. This CDR3 contains 11 residues. Between the trimmed V and J ends, which lost 4 bases and 9 bases, there was a span of 12 bases. CDR1 is DFQATT, CDR2 SNEGSKA, per germline (reference sequence). The CDR3 reads CSAILGARYTF. The CDR3 nucleotides are TGCAGTGCTATCCTAGGAGCTCGCTACACCTTC.

This clonotype has a count of ten or more. In nucleotides, the CDR3 is TGCAGCGTTGAAGAAGGAGGACTAGCGGGGGTCGGGGAGCTGTTTTTT. This codes for CSVEEGGLAGVGELFF. V gene TRBV29-1 combines with J gene TRBJ2-2, with 13 bases lining up with TRBD2. CDR1 and CDR2 from the germline V gene are SQVTM and ANQGSEA. CDR3 length: 16 residues. V dropped 0 bases and J dropped 7; count of bases not matched to a gene: 5.

This clonotype appeared many times. This chain links TRBV3-1 with TRBJ2-5, with no clear D. Germline CDR1 and CDR2: LGHDT and YNNKEL (reference sequence). V lost 1 base, J lost 4 bases, and 10 bases lay in between. This CDR3 comprises 14 residues. CDR3 sequence (DNA): TGTGCCAGCAGCCAAGGAGATCGGGTAGAGACCCAGTACTTC. Its translation: CASSQGDRVETQYF.

The chain uses TRBV3-1 and TRBJ2-3; no reliable D call. V dropped 0 bases and J dropped 8 bases, with 15 bases sitting between them. CDR3 size: 15 residues. The germline V gene encodes CDR1 LGHDT and CDR2 YNNKEL (reference sequence). CDR3 DNA: TGTGCCAGCAGCCAAGAGGCCGCCGGAAGGCGTACGCAGTATTTT. Translated, it gives CASSQEAAGRRTQYF.

This clonotype has more than one count but fewer than ten. The rearrangement links TRBV5-4 to TRBJ2-3; D ambiguous. V was cut by 0 bases and J by 4 bases, with 12 bases left in between. This CDR3 is built from 15 residues. The germline V gene has CDR1 SGHNT and CDR2 YYREEE (reference sequence). The CDR3 region is CASSLVGSRSDTQYF. The CDR3 region has the DNA TGTGCCAGCAGCTTGGTGGGTAGCCGGTCAGATACGCAGTATTTT.

This clonotype was counted at least ten times. The chain is built from TRBV11-2 and TRBJ2-5, with a possible D match to TRBD1 (6 bases). This CDR3 has 15 amino acids. V gave up 3 bases and J gave up 6 bases, with 17 bases separating them. CDR1 SGHAT and CDR2 FQNNGV come from the germline V gene. CDR3 DNA: TGTGCCAGCAGCTTTCACTACAGGGTCTCGCAGACCCAGTACTTC. This encodes CASSFHYRVSQTQYF.

V and J are TRBV6-2 or TRBV6-3 and TRBJ2-1; 7 bases are a match to TRBD2. Germline assignment: CDR1 MNHEY and CDR2 SVGEGT. The ends lost 5 bases at V and 7 bases at J; junction bases unmatched: 8. The CDR3 length is 14 residues. CDR3 residues: CASSRTSRSNEQFF. DNA of the CDR3: TGTGCCAGCAGTCGGACTAGTCGGTCTAATGAGCAGTTCTTC.

This clonotype occurred a few times. The rearrangement links TRBV6-1 to TRBJ1-6, with D perhaps matching TRBD1 (6 bases). CDR3 size: 15 residues. Germline V gene data show CDR1 as MNHNS and CDR2 as SASEGT. V was clipped by 5 bases and J by 7 bases, with 15 bases between them. The CDR3 region has the DNA TGTGCCAGCAGTTCCGCAGGGGCGCGGAATTCACCCCTCCACTTT. It translates to CASSSAGARNSPLHF.

This chain links TRBV7-6 with TRBJ2-5; TRBD1 matches 8 bases. This CDR3 spans 14 amino acids. Germline V gene sequence: CDR1 SGHVS, CDR2 FNYEAQ. V gave up 5 bases and J gave up 5 bases; unmatched junction bases: 7. DNA for the CDR3: TGTGCCAGCAGCCTTGGACAGGGTTTGGAGACCCAGTACTTC. Translating it yields CASSLGQGLETQYF.